What follows are 16 T cell receptor beta chains derived from one specimen sequenced in a study of CD4+ T cells in melanoma. Only in-frame clones appear in the TCRdb table, and some are missing; sequencing was by immunoSEQ multiplex PCR. Found here are some 4,000 clones, under 75% of them singletons; the top ten hold less than 40%. Sample: cells from a culture (not recorded whether cultured in vitro). The receptors here all came from a human donor with melanoma.

The CDR3 nucleotides are TGCGCCAGCAGCCAAGATTGGAAAGTTCAGAGCACCGGGGAGCTGTTTTTT. It encodes CASSQDWKVQSTGELFF. V is TRBV4-1 and J is TRBJ2-2, with no clear D. Germline V lookup: CDR1 MGHRA, CDR2 YSYEKL. The CDR3 sequence is 17 residues long. Trimming removed 0 bases at V and 4 bases at J, with 15 bases between.

The CDR3 DNA is TGTGCCAGAAGCTCCAGAACGGGACCACCCTCGTACTTC. Translating it yields CARSSRTGPPSYF. This chain uses TRBV7-5 with TRBJ2-4. TRBV7-5 is listed as a pseudogene. This CDR3 has 13 residues.

The gene calls are TRBV30 and TRBJ1-4; 7 bases agree with TRBD1. The CDR3 covers 13 residues. V was pared by 2 bases and J by 7 bases, with 4 bases of the junction left unmatched. Germline values: CDR1 GTSNPN, CDR2 SVGIG (reference sequence). Here the CDR3 DNA reads TGTGCCTGGAGTAGGGGGCACGGTGAAAAACTGTTTTTT. The encoded protein is CAWSRGHGEKLFF.

The rearrangement uses TRBV4-3 and TRBJ2-1; perhaps TRBD2 as D (6 bases). The CDR3 loop spans 16 amino acids. The V gene's germline CDR1 is LGHNA and CDR2 YSLEER. V gave up 0 bases and J gave up 1 base, with 10 bases separating them. This CDR3 reads CASSQDASDSYNEQFF. Here the CDR3 DNA reads TGCGCCAGCAGCCAAGACGCTAGCGATTCCTACAATGAGCAGTTCTTC.

This chain connects TRBV7-3 to TRBJ2-1; 9 nucleotides match TRBD1. Germline-derived CDR1 and CDR2 are SGHTA and FQGTGA. The V segment lost 5 bases and the J segment 7 bases; nucleotides outside the gene matches: 6. The CDR3 is 14 amino acids. The CDR3 loop reads CASSPWTGVNEQFF. CDR3 in DNA: TGTGCCAGCAGCCCCTGGACAGGGGTAAATGAGCAGTTCTTC. The whole variable domain, remainder taken from reference TRBV7-3 and TRBJ2-1, is GAGVSQTPSNKVTEKGKYVELRCDPISGHTALYWYRQSLGQGPEFLIYFQGTGAADDSGLPNDRFFAVRPEGSVSTLKIQRTERGDSAVYLCASSPWTGVNEQFFGPGTRLTVL.

The chain is built from TRBV19 and TRBJ1-3, with TRBD1 identical over 7 bases. The J segment lost 0 bases and the V segment lost 5 bases, leaving 7 bases of the junction unmatched. Germline V gives CDR1 LNHDA, CDR2 SQIVND (reference sequence). This CDR3 contains 16 residues. CDR3 DNA: TGTGCCAGTAGTGGCGGACAGGCAGGCTCTGGAAACACCATATATTTT. It codes for CASSGGQAGSGNTIYF.

The V gene is TRBV30, the J gene TRBJ2-7, with 7 bases lining up with TRBD1. J lost 2 bases, V lost 4 bases, and 5 bases had no gene match. Looked up from germline, CDR1 is GTSNPN and CDR2 is SVGIG (reference sequence). The CDR3 consists of 13 residues. CDR3 in DNA: TGTGCCTGGACGACAGGGACCCCCTACGAGCAGTACTTC. Protein sequence: CAWTTGTPYEQYF.

This clone has a handful of counts. J is TRBJ1-2 and V is TRBV27; D is perhaps TRBD1 (5 bases). Germline loops: CDR1 MNHEY, CDR2 SMNVEV (reference sequence). Trimming pared 6 bases from V and 3 bases from J, leaving 5 bases between. The CDR3 has 11 amino acids. Written as DNA, the CDR3 is TGTGCCAGCAGGGGGGACTATGGCTACACCTTC. It codes for CASRGDYGYTF.

This clone is labeled medium-sized. This rearrangement joins TRBV10-1 to TRBJ1-4; D remains unclear. Germline V lookup: CDR1 WNHNN, CDR2 SYGVQD (reference sequence). Between the trimmed V and J ends, which lost 3 bases and 7 bases, there was a span of 12 bases. The CDR3 totals 14 residues. The CDR3 DNA follows: TGCGCCAGCAGTGATGGAGCGGGTTTTGAAAAACTGTTTTTT. It specifies CASSDGAGFEKLFF.

The V call is TRBV13, the J call TRBJ2-1, with a tentative D call TRBD1 (5 bases). Germline CDR1 PRHDT, CDR2 FYEKMQ (reference sequence). The length of the CDR3 is 16 residues. The V end lost 3 bases, the J end lost 2 bases, and 14 bases lay between the germline ends. CDR3 sequence: CASSFEPAGTYNEQFF. CDR3 in DNA: TGTGCCAGCAGCTTCGAGCCCGCAGGGACCTACAATGAGCAGTTCTTC.

The chain recombines TRBV2 with TRBJ2-3, with D perhaps being TRBD1 or TRBD2 (5 bases each). Between the trimmed V and J ends, which lost 1 base and 4 bases, there was a span of 9 bases. Germline V gene sequence: CDR1 SNHLY, CDR2 FYNNEI. CDR3 length: 14 residues. CDR3: CASSEVGVADTQYF. CDR3 nucleotides: TGTGCCAGCAGTGAAGTGGGGGTTGCAGATACGCAGTATTTT.

V gene TRBV2 combines with J gene TRBJ2-7; 7 positions match TRBD2. Germline CDR1 reads SNHLY; CDR2 reads FYNNEI. The V and J ends lost 3 bases and 4 bases, in that order; junction bases with no gene match: 6. The CDR3 contains 14 residues. This chain's CDR3 is CASSDWGGRYEQYF. DNA of the CDR3: TGTGCCAGCAGTGATTGGGGAGGGAGGTACGAGCAGTACTTC.

This clone was counted only a few times. The chain uses TRBV23-1 and TRBJ2-3, with unresolved D. Being an ORF, TRBV23-1 has a function that is uncertain. The V end was cut by 7 bases, the J end by 4 bases, with 15 bases between. This CDR3 contains 14 residues. CDR3 sequence reads: CASIGLPSSDTQYF. CDR3 nucleotide sequence: TGCGCCAGCATCGGGCTCCCGAGCTCAGATACGCAGTATTTT.

The chain links TRBV2 to TRBJ2-5, with 10 bases matching TRBD1. V shed 6 bases, J shed 5 bases, and the junction held 12 bases outside the gene matches. Germline V gives CDR1 SNHLY, CDR2 FYNNEI. The CDR3 has 16 amino acids. This chain's CDR3 is CASRLQPGQGRETQYF. The CDR3 DNA is TGTGCCAGCAGGTTACAACCGGGACAGGGGAGGGAGACCCAGTACTTC.

This clone was seen a few times. V and J are TRBV28 and TRBJ2-3, with TRBD2 as a possible D gene (7 bases). V was shortened by 7 bases and J by 2 bases, with 19 bases between the two germline ends. From germline, CDR1 is MDHEN and CDR2 SYDVKM. The CDR3 spans 16 residues. This CDR3 is CASTLGGTIDTDTQYF. For the CDR3, the DNA is TGTGCCAGCACTCTGGGGGGGACAATTGACACAGATACGCAGTATTTT.

This clone is medium-sized (0.01 to 0.1%) by share. The gene calls are TRBV19 and TRBJ1-5; D gene uncertain. The CDR3 contains 17 residues. Deletions cut 2 bases from V and 0 bases from J, with 14 bases between. Germline lookup yields CDR1 LNHDA and CDR2 SQIVND (reference sequence). The CDR3 loop reads CASSIFEGGYSNQPQHF. Here the CDR3 DNA reads TGTGCCAGTAGTATATTCGAAGGCGGGTATAGCAATCAGCCCCAGCATTTT. Variable domain in full (rest from reference TRBV19 and TRBJ1-5): DGGITQSPKYLFRKEGQNVTLSCEQNLNHDAMYWYRQDPGQGLRLIYYSQIVNDFQKGDIAEGYSVSREKKESFPLTVTSAQKNPTAFYLCASSIFEGGYSNQPQHFGDGTRLSIL.